Shown below are 9 T cell receptor beta chains from a single sample sequenced in a study of blood T cells in healthy people across ages. Alongside a J-beta primer mix, a sample-barcoded 5' primer served in a second PCR lasting roughly 7 to 12 cycles. TCRdb itself ran the 5' RACE reads through MiXCR, one entry per CDR3 protein. The data show about 1.4 million distinct CDR3 sequences, approximately 59% seen once. Sequencing input: blood. The receptors originated from a man between 18 and 29 years old in good health.

CDR3 sequence (DNA): TGTGCCAGCAGGGGGTTCACTGAAGCTTTCTTT. Translated: CASRGFTEAFF. J is TRBJ1-1 and V is TRBV14; D remains ambiguous. The CDR3 totals 11 residues. The ends were cut back, 6 bases at V and 4 bases at J, with 6 bases in the middle. Germline V gene lookup returns CDR1 SGHDN and CDR2 FVKESK.

The genes are TRBV6-5 and TRBJ2-1; 8 bases fit TRBD2. The V gene's germline CDR1 is MNHEY and CDR2 SVGAGI. The CDR3 covers 17 residues. V shed 6 bases, J shed 1 base, and the junction held 11 bases outside the gene matches. CDR3 sequence reads: CASRVTRGGDSYNEQFF. Here the CDR3 DNA reads TGTGCCAGCAGAGTTACTCGGGGGGGTGATTCCTACAATGAGCAGTTCTTC.

A remark on this clonotype: This could be a read error, since a much larger clone is one nucleotide away. The V gene is TRBV29-1, the J gene TRBJ1-2, with D unresolved. The CDR3 covers 17 residues. CDR1 and CDR2 (germline): SQVTM, ANQGSEA. Trimming removed 0 bases from V and 0 bases from J, with 17 bases in between. The CDR3 loop reads CSVEDPEGRGANYGYTF. The CDR3 region has the DNA TGCAGCGTTGAAGATCCGGAGGGTCGAGGAGCTAACTATGGCTACACCTTC. The variable domain in full, with the rest retrieved from reference TRBV29-1 and TRBJ1-2, is SAVISQKPSRDICQRGTSLTIQCQVDSQVTMMFWYRQQPGQSLTLIATANQGSEATYESGFVIDKFPISRPNLTFSTLTVSNMSPEDSSIYLCSVEDPEGRGANYGYTFGSGTRLTVV.

J is TRBJ2-1 and V is TRBV14; 9 bases fit TRBD2. The CDR3 has 16 amino acids. The germline CDR1 and CDR2 sequences are SGHDN and FVKESK. Trimming cost V 4 bases and J 4 bases; bases outside gene matches: 8. The CDR3 spells CASSPSGTSLYNEQFF. The CDR3 DNA follows: TGTGCCAGCAGCCCGTCTGGGACTAGCTTGTACAATGAGCAGTTCTTC.

This chain uses TRBV6-6 with TRBJ2-1, with D possibly called TRBD1 or TRBD2 (5 bases each). Germline CDR1 reads MNHNY; CDR2 reads SVGAGI (reference sequence). The germline V and J ends were trimmed by 7 bases and 5 bases, with 15 bases remaining between them. The CDR3 is made up of 14 amino acids. The CDR3 loop is CASTRDGQNNEQFF. The CDR3 DNA sequence: TGTGCCAGCACCCGGGACGGACAAAACAATGAGCAGTTCTTC.

About this clonotype itself: The junction does not match germline at one end; this may be a read error. This chain uses TRBV7-7 with TRBJ1-2; 8 bases line up with TRBD1. Germline CDR1 SSHAT, CDR2 FNYEAQ (reference sequence). There are 15 residues in the CDR3. The CDR3 sequence: CASRIRSDRANGYTF. The CDR3 DNA sequence: TGTGCTAGCAGAATAAGATCGGACAGGGCAAATGGCTACACCTTC.

This clonotype was detected a few times. The J gene is TRBJ2-5, the V gene TRBV10-2; tentative D call: TRBD2 (5 bases). CDR1 is WSHSY, CDR2 SAAADI, per germline. The V end lost 2 bases, the J end lost 4 bases, and 8 bases lay between the germline ends. This CDR3 is 13 amino acids long. CDR3 region: CASSEAEGETQYF. CDR3 nucleotide sequence: TGCGCCAGCAGTGAGGCAGAGGGAGAGACCCAGTACTTC.

The V call is TRBV6-5, the J call TRBJ1-2; maybe TRBD1 (5 bases). The ends were cut back, 9 bases at V and 4 bases at J, with 18 bases in the middle. Germline CDR1 MNHEY, CDR2 SVGAGI. This CDR3 is 14 amino acids long. For the CDR3, the DNA is TGTGCCAGTAGTGCCCAATTGACAGTCTATGGCTACACCTTC. Translation: CASSAQLTVYGYTF.

The table lists this clonotype with a count of one. This may arise from a read error, as a much more abundant clone is one base away. The CDR3 nucleotides read TGTGCCAGCAGTAATGGGCTAGCGGGAGGGCCAAGTATCTACGAGCAGTTCTTC. It translates to CASSNGLAGGPSIYEQFF. The genes are TRBV2 and TRBJ2-1; 12 bases agree with TRBD2. Trimming took 5 bases from V and 10 from J; bases not matched to a gene: 18. Germline assignment: CDR1 SNHLY and CDR2 FYNNEI. This CDR3 is 18 amino acids long. The full variable domain, with the rest looked up from reference TRBV2 and TRBJ2-1, is EPEVTQTPSHQVTQMGQEVILRCVPISNHLYFYWYRQILGQKVEFLVSFYNNEISEKSEIFDDQFSVERPDGSNFTLKIRSTKLEDSAMYFCASSNGLAGGPSIYEQFFGPGTRLTVL.